Listed here are 26 T cell receptor beta chains from one sample, sequenced in a study of T cell repertoires in cytomegalovirus infection. The antigens these receptors bind are not known. TCRdb recomputed calls from the reads with MiXCR, one row per CDR3 protein. The table includes around 360,000 distinct CDR3 sequences, approximately 30% detected once. The specimen was cultured PBMCs, collected from culture after CMV antigen stimulation. These receptors came from a human donor in good health (CMV status not recorded). Some clones in this sample may be carry-over from other donors' samples.

The V gene is TRBV6-6, the J gene TRBJ1-1; possible D gene TRBD1, 5 bases. CDR3 length: 14 residues. Between the trimmed V and J ends, which lost 7 bases and 0 bases, there was a span of 12 bases. Germline V gene lookup returns CDR1 MNHNY and CDR2 SVGAGI (reference sequence). CDR3 loop: CASTDSYMNTEAFF. The CDR3 bases are TGTGCCAGCACCGACAGTTACATGAACACTGAAGCTTTCTTT.

V usage is TRBV5-6 and J usage is TRBJ2-3; no clear D. The CDR3 loop spans 14 amino acids. Germline values: CDR1 SGHDT, CDR2 YYEEEE. Trimming took off 0 bases at V and 5 bases at J, with 10 bases between the two ends. In DNA, the CDR3 is TGTGCCAGCAGCTTGGTCCCTGCCGGAGATACGCAGTATTTT. Encoded protein: CASSLVPAGDTQYF.

This sequence joins TRBV7-2 and TRBJ1-2, with D possibly matching TRBD1 (5 bases). Trimming removed 6 bases from V and 5 bases from J, with 16 bases in between. The CDR3 is 14 residues long. The V gene's germline CDR1 is SGHTA and CDR2 FQGNSA. The DNA for the CDR3 is TGTGCCAGCAGAATGCCTGGGGAGGGGTATGGCTACACCTTC. Protein product: CASRMPGEGYGYTF. The variable domain in full, with the rest retrieved from reference TRBV7-2 and TRBJ1-2, is GAGVSQSPSNKVTEKGKDVELRCDPISGHTALYWYRQSLGQGLEFLIYFQGNSAPDKSGLPSDRFSAERTGGSVSTLTIQRTQQEDSAVYLCASRMPGEGYGYTFGSGTRLTVV.

This clonotype was observed many times. The chain employs TRBV11-2 and TRBJ2-1, with D maybe TRBD2 (7 bases). The CDR3 runs to 20 residues. V lost 3 bases to trimming and J lost 7 bases, with 31 bases between them. CDR1 is SGHAT, CDR2 FQNNGV, per germline. CDR3 coding DNA: TGTGCCAGCAGCTTTGGGGGGGCTAAGAACAGGGCCGGGAGAAGGAATGAGCAGTTCTTC. This translates into CASSFGGAKNRAGRRNEQFF.

This chain joins TRBV4-1 and TRBJ2-3; 9 nucleotides agree with TRBD2. The CDR3 spans 17 residues. Trimming removed 1 base from V and 3 bases from J; junction bases left unmatched: 8. The germline gives CDR1 MGHRA, CDR2 YSYEKL. CDR3 residues: CASSQVVAGLATDTQYF. The CDR3 nucleotides read TGCGCCAGCAGCCAAGTTGTGGCCGGACTAGCGACAGATACGCAGTATTTT.

This clonotype was counted only a few times. The rearrangement links TRBV27 to TRBJ2-7, with D possibly TRBD2 on 5 matching bases. The V end lost 6 bases, the J end lost 3 bases, and 15 bases lay between the germline ends. The CDR3 is made up of 14 amino acids. Germline V lookup: CDR1 MNHEY, CDR2 SMNVEV (reference sequence). CDR3 in DNA: TGTGCCAGCAGGAGCGGAGGCAAGGTCTACGAGCAGTACTTC. Translating it yields CASRSGGKVYEQYF.

This rearrangement joins TRBV27 to TRBJ1-5; D is possibly TRBD1 (5 bases). CDR3 size: 13 residues. V was pared by 7 bases and J by 5 bases, with 12 bases between. Germline V CDR1 and CDR2: MNHEY, SMNVEV (reference sequence). CDR3: CASTADRYQPQHF. DNA of the CDR3: TGTGCCAGCACCGCAGACAGATATCAGCCCCAGCATTTT.

This clonotype was detected a few times. The chain employs TRBV4-1 and TRBJ2-2; 8 positions match TRBD2. J gave up 6 bases and V 0 bases, and 9 bases lay outside the gene matches. The CDR3 contains 17 residues. Germline loops: CDR1 MGHRA, CDR2 YSYEKL. CDR3 sequence: CASSQELSSGNSGELFF. Written as DNA, the CDR3 is TGCGCCAGCAGCCAAGAACTGAGTAGCGGGAATTCCGGGGAGCTGTTTTTT.

The genes are TRBV24-1 and TRBJ2-4; D unresolved. V gave up 3 bases and J gave up 0 bases, with 5 bases separating them. Per germline, CDR1 KGHDR and CDR2 SFDVKD. The CDR3 is 14 residues long. For the CDR3, the DNA is TGTGCCACCAGTGATGCGCTAGCCAAAAACATTCAGTACTTC. Protein: CATSDALAKNIQYF.

The chain carries TRBV30 and TRBJ2-1; 7 nucleotides match TRBD1. The CDR3 loop spans 13 amino acids. The ends lost 8 bases at V and 4 bases at J; junction bases unmatched: 8. Germline CDR1 is GTSNPN and CDR2 is SVGIG (reference sequence). This chain's CDR3 is CALTGAQYNEQFF. CDR3 nucleotides: TGTGCCCTAACAGGGGCCCAATACAATGAGCAGTTCTTC.

This clonotype was detected many times. The chain recombines TRBV7-2 with TRBJ2-5; the match to TRBD1 covers 8 bases. With 1 base clipped from V and 2 bases from J, the junction kept 9 bases outside the gene matches. In germline, CDR1 is SGHTA, CDR2 FQGNSA. This CDR3 is built from 17 residues. In DNA form, the CDR3 reads TGTGCCAGCAGCTTAGAGAGACAGGGGCGTCTACAAGAGACCCAGTACTTC. Protein: CASSLERQGRLQETQYF. The full variable domain, its missing parts supplied by reference TRBV7-2 and TRBJ2-5, is GAGVSQSPSNKVTEKGKDVELRCDPISGHTALYWYRQSLGQGLEFLIYFQGNSAPDKSGLPSDRFSAERTGGSVSTLTIQRTQQEDSAVYLCASSLERQGRLQETQYFGPGTRLLVL.

The chain carries TRBV20-1 and TRBJ1-6; 12 nucleotides line up with TRBD1. Trimming at V came to 3 bases and at J to 10 bases, leaving 4 bases not matched to a gene. Germline V gives CDR1 DFQATT, CDR2 SNEGSKA (reference sequence). This CDR3 has 14 residues. CDR3 in DNA: TGCAGTGCTAGCGGGGACAGGGGGCGATCACCCCTCCACTTT. Its protein product is CSASGDRGRSPLHF.

The chain couples TRBV15 to TRBJ1-5; 7 bases align to TRBD1. Germline V gives CDR1 LNHNV, CDR2 YYDKDF (reference sequence). This CDR3 is built from 19 residues. V shed 0 bases and J 0 bases; nucleotides not matched to a gene: 11. CDR3 region: CATSRDYAGTEYSNQPQHF. The DNA of the CDR3 is TGTGCCACCAGCAGAGATTACGCCGGGACAGAATATAGCAATCAGCCCCAGCATTTT.

This clonotype was seen more than once but under ten times. The V call is TRBV18, the J call TRBJ1-3; 8 bases agree with TRBD1. The CDR3 is 16 residues long. CDR1 is KGHSH, CDR2 LQKENI, per germline. V lost 4 bases to trimming and J lost 0 bases; unmatched junction nucleotides: 5. The DNA for the CDR3 is TGTGCCAGCTCACTGGGGACAGGCCACTCTGGAAACACCATATATTTT. Amino acid sequence: CASSLGTGHSGNTIYF.

This clonotype was detected a few times. This sequence joins TRBV28 and TRBJ2-5; the D gene is possibly TRBD1 (6 bases). There are 14 residues in the CDR3. Germline loops: CDR1 MDHEN, CDR2 SYDVKM. With 3 bases removed from V and 5 bases from J, the gap between germline ends came to 13 bases. For the CDR3, the DNA is TGTGCCAGCAGTTTCCCACAGGGTAGCGAGACCCAGTACTTC. Encoded protein: CASSFPQGSETQYF.

The J gene is TRBJ2-7, the V gene TRBV27; perhaps TRBD2 as D (5 bases). CDR3 length: 15 residues. Looked up from germline, CDR1 is MNHEY and CDR2 is SMNVEV (reference sequence). V shed 5 bases and J shed 3 bases, with 17 bases lying between them. CDR3 sequence: CASSLGGAGDYEQYF. As DNA, the CDR3 is TGTGCCAGCAGTCTCGGAGGTGCCGGGGACTACGAGCAGTACTTC.

A few counts support this clonotype. The chain combines TRBV6-2 or TRBV6-3 with TRBJ2-4; 8 bases agree with TRBD2. Germline assignment: CDR1 MNHEY and CDR2 SVGEGT. CDR3 length equals 14 residues. V lost 8 bases, J lost 5 bases, and 8 bases stayed unmatched. Here the CDR3 DNA reads TGTGCCAGCGCCAACGCGGGAGGCCAAAACATTCAGTACTTC. This sequence encodes CASANAGGQNIQYF.

The chain joins TRBV7-2 to TRBJ2-1, with D hard to call. V lost 2 bases and J lost 9, with 17 bases in between. Germline V gene data show CDR1 as SGHTA and CDR2 as FQGNSA. The CDR3 extends over 15 amino acids. The CDR3 region is CASSLTARVVGEQFF. The CDR3 bases are TGTGCCAGCAGCTTAACGGCCCGGGTCGTGGGTGAGCAGTTCTTC.

The V and J genes are TRBV29-1 and TRBJ2-1; D is uncertain. The CDR3 runs to 8 residues. The germline gives CDR1 SQVTM, CDR2 ANQGSEA. The DNA for the CDR3 is TGCAGTTACAATGAGCAGTTCTTC. Protein sequence: CSYNEQFF.

This chain joins TRBV6-6 and TRBJ1-2; 10 bases fit TRBD1. CDR1 is MNHNY, CDR2 SVGAGI, per germline (reference sequence). With 4 bases clipped from V and 5 bases from J, the junction kept 7 bases outside the gene matches. The CDR3 runs 15 residues. For the CDR3, the DNA is TGTGCCAGCAGTTGGTCGGACAGGGGGGAATATGGCTACACCTTC. It codes for CASSWSDRGEYGYTF.

The chain combines TRBV7-9 with TRBJ1-5, with D perhaps TRBD1 (6 bases). From germline, CDR1 is SEHNR and CDR2 FQNEAQ (reference sequence). The CDR3 runs 15 residues. Trimming removed 5 bases at V and 3 bases at J, with 14 bases between. The CDR3 spells CASSKGGGVNQPQHF. CDR3 bases: TGTGCCAGCAGCAAAGGGGGAGGGGTCAATCAGCCCCAGCATTTT.

This clonotype came up a few times. The chain is built from TRBV11-1 and TRBJ2-1, with 10 nucleotides matching TRBD2. Germline V gene sequence: CDR1 SGHAT, CDR2 FQDESV (reference sequence). Trimming cost V 3 bases and J 3 bases; bases outside gene matches: 2. This CDR3 comprises 15 residues. In DNA, the CDR3 is TGTGCCAGCAGCTTGAGCGGGAGGGTCTACAATGAGCAGTTCTTC. Its translation is CASSLSGRVYNEQFF.

This clonotype was counted only a few times. The rearrangement links TRBV7-2 to TRBJ1-5; D uncertain. Germline values: CDR1 SGHTA, CDR2 FQGNSA. This CDR3 is built from 13 residues. The ends were cut back, 6 bases at V and 7 bases at J, with 13 bases in the middle. CDR3 coding DNA: TGTGCCAGCAGGTTCCTCTCCGGGCAGCCCCAGCATTTT. This gives the protein CASRFLSGQPQHF.

This clonotype was recorded a few times. The chain has TRBV7-2 and TRBJ2-5; 11 bases map to TRBD2. Germline V gene sequence: CDR1 SGHTA, CDR2 FQGNSA. The CDR3 runs to 16 residues. V trimming: 3 bases; J trimming: 0 bases; junction bases outside the gene matches: 3. In DNA, the CDR3 is TGTGCCAGCAGCTTGGGACTAGCGGCGTACCAAGAGACCCAGTACTTC. Translated: CASSLGLAAYQETQYF.

The V and J genes are TRBV10-3 and TRBJ1-1; no definite D call. Deletions cut 8 bases from V and 1 base from J, with 11 bases between. The CDR3 spans 13 residues. Germline CDR1 and CDR2: ENHRY and SYGVKD. CDR3 in DNA: TGTGCCATCGCGTATACAGAGAACACTGAAGCTTTCTTT. The encoded protein is CAIAYTENTEAFF.

The chain links TRBV7-2 to TRBJ2-3, with 9 bases fitting TRBD2. Germline CDR1 is SGHTA and CDR2 is FQGNSA. Trimming removed 1 base from V and 4 bases from J; junction bases left unmatched: 18. The CDR3 length is 20 residues. The DNA for the CDR3 is TGTGCCAGCAGCTTAGGGTCAAGCGGGAGGTTGATGGTGGACGCAGATACGCAGTATTTT. Its protein product is CASSLGSSGRLMVDADTQYF.